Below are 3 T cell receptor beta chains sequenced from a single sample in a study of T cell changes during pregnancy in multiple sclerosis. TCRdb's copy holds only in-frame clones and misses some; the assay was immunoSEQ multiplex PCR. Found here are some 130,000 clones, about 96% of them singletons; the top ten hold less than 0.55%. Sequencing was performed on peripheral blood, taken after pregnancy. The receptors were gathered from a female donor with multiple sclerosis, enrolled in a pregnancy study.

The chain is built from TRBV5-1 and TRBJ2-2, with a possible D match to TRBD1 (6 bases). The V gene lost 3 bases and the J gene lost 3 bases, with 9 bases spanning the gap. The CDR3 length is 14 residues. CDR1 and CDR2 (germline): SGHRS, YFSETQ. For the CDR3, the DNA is TGCGCCAGCAGCTGGGACACTTACACCGGGGAGCTGTTTTTT. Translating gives CASSWDTYTGELFF. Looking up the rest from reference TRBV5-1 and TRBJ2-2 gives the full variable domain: KAGVTQTPRYLIKTRGQQVTLSCSPISGHRSVSWYQQTPGQGLQFLFEYFSETQRNKGNFPGRFSGRQFSNSRSEMNVSTLELGDSALYLCASSWDTYTGELFFGEGSRLTVL.

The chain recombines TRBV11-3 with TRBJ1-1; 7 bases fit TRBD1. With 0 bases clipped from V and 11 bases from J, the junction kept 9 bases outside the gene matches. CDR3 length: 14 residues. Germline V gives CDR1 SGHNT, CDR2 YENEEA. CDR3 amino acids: CASSLDPWARGAFF. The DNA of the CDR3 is TGTGCCAGCAGCTTAGATCCTTGGGCCAGGGGGGCTTTCTTT.

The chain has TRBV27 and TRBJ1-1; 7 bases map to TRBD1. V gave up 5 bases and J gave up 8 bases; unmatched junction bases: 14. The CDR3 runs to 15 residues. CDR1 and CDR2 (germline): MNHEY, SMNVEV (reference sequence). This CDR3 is CASSIRPGTAMEAFF. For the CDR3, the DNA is TGTGCCAGCAGTATACGTCCCGGGACAGCCATGGAAGCTTTCTTT.